Each of the 20 T cell receptor beta chains below was sequenced from the same sample in a study of cytomegalovirus exposure and HLA in healthy donors. 13 Jbeta primers and 60 Vbeta primers were used for the PCR. Profiling relied on immunoSEQ multiplex PCR, and the TCRdb table lists in-frame clones only, not all of them. The sample records 150,000 to 200,000 clones, 77% being singletons. The sample consisted of PBMCs. The receptors stem from a young woman in good health and CMV-seronegative.

The chain couples TRBV27 to TRBJ2-7; 7 bases agree with TRBD1. V lost 2 bases, J lost 1 base, and 11 bases stayed unmatched. Looked up from germline, CDR1 is MNHEY and CDR2 is SMNVEV (reference sequence). This CDR3 has 17 amino acids. The CDR3 spells CASSLGPPGQRSYEQYF. CDR3 coding DNA: TGTGCCAGCAGTTTAGGGCCTCCGGGACAGAGGTCCTACGAGCAGTACTTC.

The chain is built from TRBV19 and TRBJ1-2; 7 bases fit TRBD1. V was clipped by 9 bases and J by 5 bases; unmatched bases: 3. This CDR3 has 11 amino acids. Germline CDR1 reads LNHDA; CDR2 reads SQIVND (reference sequence). CDR3 sequence: CASKQGYGYTF. As DNA, the CDR3 is TGTGCCAGCAAACAGGGGTATGGCTACACCTTC.

J is TRBJ1-5 and V is TRBV19, with D uncertain. CDR3 length equals 16 residues. The germline V gene encodes CDR1 LNHDA and CDR2 SQIVND (reference sequence). V lost 3 bases, J lost 2 bases, and 14 bases lay in between. The CDR3 here is CASSILRRGGNQPQHF. As DNA, the CDR3 is TGTGCCAGTAGTATTCTACGACGGGGTGGCAATCAGCCCCAGCATTTT.

The chain links TRBV5-6 to TRBJ1-2; TRBD1 matches at 8 bases. CDR1 and CDR2 (germline): SGHDT, YYEEEE. Unmatched junction bases numbered 14, after V lost 4 bases and J lost 6 bases. CDR3 length: 16 amino acids. CDR3 in amino acids: CASSERTGSRSNGYTF. DNA of the CDR3: TGTGCCAGCAGCGAACGGACAGGGTCTCGCTCTAATGGCTACACCTTC.

V and J are TRBV6-6 and TRBJ1-4; no definite D call. This CDR3 is 12 amino acids long. With 6 bases removed from V and 8 bases from J, the gap between germline ends came to 10 bases. Germline V CDR1 and CDR2: MNHNY, SVGAGI (reference sequence). The CDR3 DNA sequence: TGTGCCAGCAGCGATGGAGGAGAAAAACTGTTTTTT. This codes for CASSDGGEKLFF.

This clone came up once. The chain has TRBV4-2 and TRBJ1-1, with D possibly being TRBD1 (5 bases). Germline V gene lookup returns CDR1 LGHNA and CDR2 YNFKEQ. V was trimmed by 2 bases and J by 3 bases, leaving 13 bases between them. The CDR3 consists of 15 residues. The chain's CDR3 is CASSQSEGRDTEAFF. The DNA for the CDR3 is TGTGCCAGCAGCCAATCTGAGGGGAGGGACACTGAAGCTTTCTTT.

The chain has TRBV5-6 and TRBJ1-5; possibly TRBD1 for D (6 bases). The CDR3 consists of 15 residues. The V gene lost 0 bases and the J gene lost 7 bases, with 14 bases spanning the gap. In germline, CDR1 is SGHDT, CDR2 YYEEEE. CDR3 loop: CASSLAPGEGQPQHF. The CDR3 bases are TGTGCCAGCAGCTTGGCGCCAGGGGAAGGACAGCCCCAGCATTTT.

CDR3 residues: CASTRNTRGPGNQPQHF. Written as DNA, the CDR3 is TGCGCCAGCACCCGCAATACGAGGGGGCCGGGCAATCAGCCCCAGCATTTT. The chain has TRBV10-1 and TRBJ1-5; 7 bases are a match to TRBD1. After removal of 7 bases from V and 2 bases from J, the junction contained 14 bases not matched to a gene. The germline V gene encodes CDR1 WNHNN and CDR2 SYGVQD (reference sequence). The CDR3 spans 17 residues.

The J gene is TRBJ2-1, the V gene TRBV7-9, with D tentatively TRBD2 (6 bases). The CDR3 runs to 16 residues. V was shortened by 5 bases and J by 4 bases, with 18 bases between the two germline ends. CDR1 is SEHNR and CDR2 is FQNEAQ in the germline V gene (reference sequence). This CDR3 reads CASSPKRAGRYNEQFF. Here the CDR3 DNA reads TGTGCCAGCAGCCCGAAACGCGCGGGGAGGTACAATGAGCAGTTCTTC.

The CDR3: CASSEQEREAPFF. The CDR3 nucleotides are TGTGCCAGCAGTGAACAGGAGCGGGAGGCTCCGTTCTTC. The chain is built from TRBV25-1 and TRBJ2-1, with 9 bases matching TRBD2. CDR1 and CDR2 from the germline V gene are MGHDK and SYGVNS. The CDR3 extends over 13 amino acids. After removal of 2 bases from V and 15 bases from J, the junction contained 8 bases not matched to a gene.

The chain joins TRBV2 to TRBJ1-1, with D hard to call. CDR3 length: 15 amino acids. V lost 1 base to trimming and J lost 4 bases, with 13 bases between them. Germline V gives CDR1 SNHLY, CDR2 FYNNEI. Here the CDR3 DNA reads TGTGCCAGCAGTGAAGAAGGTCGGCAGGTCACTGAAGCTTTCTTT. This translates into CASSEEGRQVTEAFF.

This chain connects TRBV19 to TRBJ1-4, with 11 bases that match TRBD1. Per germline, CDR1 LNHDA and CDR2 SQIVND (reference sequence). The CDR3 runs to 15 residues. V lost 5 bases, J lost 7 bases, and 6 bases stayed unmatched. This chain's CDR3 is CASSSGTGGIEKLFF. Here the CDR3 DNA reads TGTGCCAGTAGTTCGGGGACAGGGGGAATTGAAAAACTGTTTTTT.

Only a few counts were recorded for this clone. The chain carries TRBV9 and TRBJ2-1; 13 bases are a match to TRBD2. Germline V gene lookup returns CDR1 SGDLS and CDR2 YYNGEE. J was trimmed by 9 bases and V by 0 bases; bases with no gene match: 6. The CDR3 length is 16 residues. This chain's CDR3 is CASSVATGLAGREQFF. CDR3 DNA: TGTGCCAGCAGCGTAGCTACGGGACTAGCGGGGCGTGAGCAGTTCTTC. Combining the CDR3 with reference TRBV9 and TRBJ2-1 gives the whole variable domain DSGVTQTPKHLITATGQRVTLRCSPRSGDLSVYWYQQSLDQGLQFLIQYYNGEERAKGNILERFSAQQFPDLHSELNLSSLELGDSALYFCASSVATGLAGREQFFGPGTRLTVL.

V usage is TRBV7-8 and J usage is TRBJ1-2, with D maybe TRBD1 (5 bases). Germline assignment: CDR1 SGHVS and CDR2 FQNEAQ. Trimming pared 5 bases from V and 4 bases from J, leaving 17 bases between. The CDR3 contains 15 residues. In nucleotides, the CDR3 is TGTGCCAGCAGCACCGGGGGGGTCGGGGGCTATGGCTACACCTTC. Residues: CASSTGGVGGYGYTF.

This clone was seen once. The rearrangement links TRBV29-1 to TRBJ2-7, with D maybe TRBD1 (6 bases). In germline, CDR1 is SQVTM, CDR2 ANQGSEA. CDR3 size: 12 residues. V was cut by 7 bases and J by 5 bases, with 15 bases left in between. The DNA for the CDR3 is TGCAGCGCCACTACAGGGTCCGACGAGCAGTACTTC. Translation: CSATTGSDEQYF.

This chain uses TRBV7-3 with TRBJ1-6; TRBD1 might be the D (5 bases). Germline values: CDR1 SGHTA, CDR2 FQGTGA. Between the trimmed V and J ends, which lost 6 bases and 5 bases, there was a span of 14 bases. The CDR3 is made up of 15 amino acids. Here the CDR3 reads CASSSNRPHNSPLHF. The CDR3 DNA reads as TGTGCCAGCAGTAGTAACAGGCCACATAATTCACCCCTCCACTTT.

The gene calls are TRBV10-3 and TRBJ1-1, with 10 nucleotides matching TRBD1. The CDR3 has 14 amino acids. V lost 8 bases, J lost 0 bases, and 3 bases stayed unmatched. The germline CDR1 and CDR2 sequences are ENHRY and SYGVKD. The CDR3 DNA sequence: TGTGCCATCGGGACAGGGGCCCTGAACACTGAAGCTTTCTTT. It translates to CAIGTGALNTEAFF.

The chain carries TRBV7-9 and TRBJ2-7; 12 positions match TRBD2. This CDR3 spans 15 amino acids. The germline V gene has CDR1 SEHNR and CDR2 FQNEAQ (reference sequence). V lost 0 bases and J lost 6; bases outside the gene matches: 3. CDR3 region: CASSLALAGGPEQYF. The CDR3 DNA reads TGTGCCAGCAGCTTAGCGCTAGCGGGGGGGCCCGAGCAGTACTTC.

This clone was observed a single time. The chain employs TRBV19 and TRBJ1-2; no clear D gene. The CDR3 has 12 amino acids. Germline V gene data show CDR1 as LNHDA and CDR2 as SQIVND (reference sequence). Trimming cost V 2 bases and J 6 bases, with 7 bases left between them. DNA of the CDR3: TGTGCCAGTAGTATATTCGGGGATGGCTACACCTTC. This encodes CASSIFGDGYTF.

In this sample, this clone turned up a few times. This rearrangement joins TRBV10-1 to TRBJ1-1, with TRBD1 as a possible D gene (6 bases). CDR3 size: 13 residues. Germline values: CDR1 WNHNN, CDR2 SYGVQD (reference sequence). Deletions cut 4 bases from V and 6 bases from J, with 12 bases between. Written as DNA, the CDR3 is TGCGCCAGCAGTGTAACGAGGGGGTCTGAAGCTTTCTTT. This encodes CASSVTRGSEAFF.